This T cell receptor (beta chain) was documented in a study of blood T cells in healthy people across ages. The V end was cut by 0 bases, the J end by 2 bases, with 11 bases between. The CDR3 sequence is 15 residues long. CDR1 and CDR2 from the germline V gene are SGHTA and FQGNSA. The study drew donors from healthy Caucasian individuals in Russia aged roughly 6 to 95. The amount of total RNA extracted per sample was at least 5 micrograms. About this clonotype: The antigen is undetermined.

General study points: Observed TCR beta diversity per million T cells went down as age went up. This fall followed a roughly linear course with age. A greater number of naive CD4+ cells and higher diversity distinguished long-lived donors from aged donors.

Then a second PCR, running roughly 7 to 11 cycles, was carried out with a sample-barcoded 5' primer and a J-beta primer mix. MiXCR, run by TCRdb on the 5' RACE reads, gives a single entry per CDR3 protein. The profile shows about 670,000 distinct CDR3 sequences, about 51% of them singletons. The chain has TRBV7-2 and TRBJ2-7; D is undetermined. Source material: blood. The TCR originated in a woman of 80 years or more in good health. CDR3 residues: CASSLAGGTTYEQYF. DNA for the CDR3: TGTGCCAGCAGCTTAGCGGGCGGAACCACCTACGAGCAGTACTTC.